Sequencing of this TCR beta chain was carried out in a study of cytomegalovirus exposure and HLA in healthy donors. Concerning this clone: Its antigen is unidentified.

Germline V lookup: CDR1 SNHLY, CDR2 FYNNEI. The J segment lost 3 bases and the V segment lost 6 bases, leaving 3 bases of the junction unmatched. The CDR3 sequence is 13 residues long. Broader study findings: It was reportedly the case that the classifier diagnosed cytomegalovirus status with high specificity and sensitivity. There were some public TCRs occurring in many donors, but most TCR sequences were rare. Confirmation in vitro established that a few CMV-associated chains were specific for CMV antigens. Cytomegalovirus-associated status was assigned to approximately 160 TCR beta chains.

Method: immunoSEQ multiplex PCR; TCRdb's copy keeps in-frame clones and lacks some. The table shows about 110,000 clones, with approximately 96% occurring only once. The TCR sequence derives from a woman aged 18-29 years in good health and CMV-seronegative. Sequenced sample: PBMCs. The V call is TRBV2, the J call TRBJ1-2; the match to TRBD1 covers 8 bases. The CDR3 coding sequence is TGTGCCAGCAGAGGACAGGGATACTATGGCTACACCTTC. It is translated as CASRGQGYYGYTF.